These 16 T cell receptor beta chains were sequenced from one sample in a study of blood T cell repertoires in COVID-19. Some clones are missing from TCRdb's copy, which holds only in-frame ones; the method was immunoSEQ multiplex PCR. This sample has 200,000 to 300,000 clones, with 70% to 90% found just once. The sequenced sample consisted of peripheral blood. The source of these receptors is a woman in her 30s with COVID-19, enrolled during active disease.

The chain joins TRBV19 to TRBJ2-3, with 7 bases matching TRBD1. This CDR3 contains 16 residues. Trimming removed 3 bases from V and 0 bases from J; junction bases left unmatched: 6. Germline values: CDR1 LNHDA, CDR2 SQIVND (reference sequence). The CDR3 loop reads CASSIRGTTSTDTQYF. The CDR3 DNA follows: TGTGCCAGTAGTATCAGGGGGACAACTAGCACAGATACGCAGTATTTT.

This clone has only a few counts. The V call is TRBV19, the J call TRBJ1-2; possible D gene TRBD1, 5 bases. The V end was cut by 5 bases, the J end by 4 bases, with 8 bases between. CDR3 length: 12 residues. Germline V gives CDR1 LNHDA, CDR2 SQIVND (reference sequence). DNA of the CDR3: TGTGCCAGTAGTTTGGGGGGCTATGGCTACACCTTC. Translation gives CASSLGGYGYTF.

The J gene is TRBJ1-2, the V gene TRBV28; D perhaps matches TRBD1 (6 bases). Germline V gives CDR1 MDHEN, CDR2 SYDVKM. Trimming pared 5 bases from V and 1 base from J, leaving 14 bases between. CDR3 length: 15 residues. CDR3 amino acids: CASSPPDRYNYGYTF. The CDR3 region has the DNA TGTGCCAGCAGTCCCCCCGACAGGTATAACTATGGCTACACCTTC.

The chain uses TRBV4-3 and TRBJ1-1, with D possibly TRBD1 on 6 matching bases. V lost 0 bases, J lost 4 bases, and 18 bases lay in between. The germline CDR1 and CDR2 sequences are LGHNA and YSLEER. CDR3 length equals 17 residues. The CDR3 is CASSQDSMGAPGTEAFF. The DNA of the CDR3 is TGCGCCAGCAGCCAAGATAGTATGGGGGCGCCGGGCACTGAAGCTTTCTTT.

This clone was detected only once. The chain links TRBV5-8 to TRBJ1-1; 7 bases are shared with TRBD1. Unmatched junction bases numbered 9, after V lost 0 bases and J lost 1 base. Germline assignment: CDR1 SGHTS and CDR2 YDEGEE. The CDR3 is made up of 17 amino acids. The CDR3 protein is CASSLDQGVFRNTEAFF. The CDR3 DNA reads TGTGCCAGCAGCTTGGACCAGGGGGTCTTCCGGAACACTGAAGCTTTCTTT.

J is TRBJ1-2 and V is TRBV14, with D perhaps matching TRBD1 (6 bases). Trimming removed 2 bases at V and 8 bases at J, with 15 bases between. The CDR3 has 14 residues. CDR1 SGHDN and CDR2 FVKESK come from the germline V gene. CDR3 loop: CASSQTRTVGGYTF. The CDR3, as DNA: TGTGCCAGCAGCCAAACTCGGACAGTGGGGGGCTACACCTTC.

The V gene is TRBV11-3, the J gene TRBJ2-1; D may be TRBD1 (5 bases). The V end was cut by 6 bases, the J end by 4 bases, with 19 bases between. The CDR3 is made up of 16 amino acids. Germline values: CDR1 SGHNT, CDR2 YENEEA. The CDR3: CASSTLYGRGYNEQFF. CDR3 nucleotide sequence: TGTGCCAGCAGTACGCTGTACGGAAGGGGTTACAATGAGCAGTTCTTC.

The rearrangement uses TRBV13 and TRBJ2-1, with 8 nucleotides matching TRBD2. Germline assignment: CDR1 PRHDT and CDR2 FYEKMQ (reference sequence). CDR3 length: 12 residues. Trimming removed 2 bases from V and 10 bases from J; junction bases left unmatched: 1. The DNA of the CDR3 is TGTGCCAGCAGCTTACCTAGCGGGGAGCAGTTCTTC. It yields the protein CASSLPSGEQFF.

The V and J genes are TRBV4-3 and TRBJ2-3; weak D call: TRBD2 (5 bases). V lost 1 base and J lost 5, with 10 bases in between. Germline V gene lookup returns CDR1 LGHNA and CDR2 YSLEER. The CDR3 is 14 residues long. The CDR3 bases are TGCGCCAGCAGCCAAGGCGGAGGTCAAGATACGCAGTATTTT. It encodes CASSQGGGQDTQYF.

The CDR3 coding sequence is TGTGCCAGCAGTTGGGAGGCCGGTTGGGCCTACGAGCAGTACTTC. Translation gives CASSWEAGWAYEQYF. This sequence joins TRBV6-2 or TRBV6-3 and TRBJ2-7, with a possible D match to TRBD2 (6 bases). V was clipped by 4 bases and J by 2 bases, with 15 bases between them. The germline gives CDR1 MNHEY, CDR2 SVGEGT. This CDR3 region has 15 residues.

The chain has TRBV7-9 and TRBJ2-2, with D maybe TRBD1 (7 bases). The CDR3 runs 18 residues. Germline CDR1 is SEHNR and CDR2 is FQNEAQ (reference sequence). Trimming shortened V by 5 bases and J by 0 bases, and 19 bases separated the two germline ends. CDR3 nucleotide sequence: TGTGCCAGCAGCGGACAGGCCCCGGGACTCGCGAACACCGGGGAGCTGTTTTTT. The encoded protein is CASSGQAPGLANTGELFF.

V usage is TRBV5-1 and J usage is TRBJ1-2, with 9 positions matching TRBD1. The CDR3 consists of 17 residues. Trimming cost V 1 base and J 2 bases; bases outside gene matches: 9. Germline loops: CDR1 SGHRS, CDR2 YFSETQ. CDR3 coding DNA: TGCGCCAGCAGCTTGCAGTCCCCGGGACAGGGCAACTATGGCTACACCTTC. The encoded protein is CASSLQSPGQGNYGYTF.

This sequence joins TRBV15 and TRBJ2-1, with 11 bases identical to TRBD2. The CDR3 runs to 16 residues. V lost 3 bases, J lost 4 bases, and 5 bases stayed unmatched. Germline loops: CDR1 LNHNV, CDR2 YYDKDF (reference sequence). CDR3: CATSRGLAAVYNEQFF. CDR3 bases: TGTGCCACCAGCAGGGGACTAGCGGCGGTTTACAATGAGCAGTTCTTC.

The chain joins TRBV19 to TRBJ1-5, with 8 bases that match TRBD1. Germline CDR1 LNHDA, CDR2 SQIVND (reference sequence). The junction had 5 bases not matched to a gene; V was cut back by 3 bases and J by 1 base. This CDR3 has 16 amino acids. The CDR3 sequence: CASSIGTGVSNQPQHF. In DNA, the CDR3 is TGTGCCAGTAGTATCGGGACAGGAGTAAGCAATCAGCCCCAGCATTTT.

The CDR3 DNA follows: TGTGCCTGGAGGGGGGGGGCAGTAACTAACTATGGCTACACCTTC. Amino acid sequence: CAWRGGAVTNYGYTF. The gene calls are TRBV30 and TRBJ1-2; weak D call: TRBD1 (6 bases). Germline V gives CDR1 GTSNPN, CDR2 SVGIG (reference sequence). Trimming pared 3 bases from V and 0 bases from J, leaving 14 bases between. The CDR3 covers 15 residues.

This clone appeared once. The V gene is TRBV9, the J gene TRBJ2-1, with a possible D match to TRBD1 (8 bases). The CDR3 contains 12 residues. Germline V gene data show CDR1 as SGDLS and CDR2 as YYNGEE. V was clipped by 3 bases and J by 13 bases, with 14 bases between them. The CDR3 spells CASSATGGEQFF. In DNA, the CDR3 is TGTGCCAGCAGCGCCACAGGGGGGGAACAGTTCTTC.